What follows are 17 T cell receptor beta chains derived from one specimen sequenced in a study of T-cell reconstitution after alpha-beta-depleted transplantation in children. Preparation of the TCRbeta library used unique molecular identifiers. MiXCR was run by TCRdb on the PCR reads, yielding one entry per CDR3 protein. The sample shows about 500,000 distinct CDR3 sequences, about 30% of them seen only once. Sequencing used PBMCs from the stem cell graft donor, obtained from the stem cell graft. The source is a human donor who donated a stem cell graft to a child with aplastic anemia.

The sample holds a few counts of this clonotype. The chain combines TRBV12-3 or TRBV12-4 with TRBJ1-2, with D uncertain. Deletions cut 6 bases from V and 7 bases from J, with 12 bases between. The CDR3 has 12 residues. Here the CDR3 DNA reads TGTGCCAGCAGCACCTTGGCCCGTGGCTACACCTTC. This codes for CASSTLARGYTF.

This clonotype was seen more than once but under ten times. This rearrangement joins TRBV5-6 to TRBJ1-2, with D tentatively TRBD1 (5 bases). CDR3 size: 18 residues. CDR1 is SGHDT, CDR2 YYEEEE, per germline. Trimming took off 2 bases at V and 2 bases at J, with 22 bases between the two ends. This chain's CDR3 is CASSLSGLATALNYGYTF. CDR3 nucleotides: TGTGCCAGCAGCTTATCGGGACTCGCGACCGCTCTCAACTATGGCTACACCTTC.

This clonotype appeared a few times. This rearrangement joins TRBV28 to TRBJ2-1; 9 bases align to TRBD2. Germline V lookup: CDR1 MDHEN, CDR2 SYDVKM. The CDR3 length is 13 residues. V was clipped by 9 bases and J by 3 bases; unmatched bases: 3. The CDR3 region has the DNA TGTGCCAGTATAGCGGGAGTCTACAATGAGCAGTTCTTC. This sequence encodes CASIAGVYNEQFF. The variable domain in full, completed from reference TRBV28 and TRBJ2-1, reads DVKVTQSSRYLVKRTGEKVFLECVQDMDHENMFWYRQDPGLGLRLIYFSYDVKMKEKGDIPEGYSVSREKKERFSLILESASTNQTSMYLCASIAGVYNEQFFGPGTRLTVL.

This clonotype was detected a few times. The CDR3 coding sequence is TGTGCCAGTAGTATGGTCGCGTTTAGCAATCAGCCCCAGCATTTT. Amino acid sequence: CASSMVAFSNQPQHF. This rearrangement joins TRBV19 to TRBJ1-5, with D hard to call. CDR1 is LNHDA and CDR2 is SQIVND in the germline V gene (reference sequence). CDR3 length equals 15 residues. V gave up 3 bases and J gave up 0 bases, with 9 bases separating them.

This clonotype came up a few times. The chain couples TRBV7-2 to TRBJ2-1; 12 bases align to TRBD2. The germline gives CDR1 SGHTA, CDR2 FQGNSA. V lost 7 bases and J lost 8; bases outside the gene matches: 9. This CDR3 spans 15 amino acids. The CDR3 DNA follows: TGTGCCAGCACCCCGGGACTAGCGGGTACCGATGAGCAGTTCTTC. Encoded protein: CASTPGLAGTDEQFF. The whole variable domain, filled in from reference TRBV7-2 and TRBJ2-1, reads GAGVSQSPSNKVTEKGKDVELRCDPISGHTALYWYRQSLGQGLEFLIYFQGNSAPDKSGLPSDRFSAERTGGSVSTLTIQRTQQEDSAVYLCASTPGLAGTDEQFFGPGTRLTVL.

The chain combines TRBV7-9 with TRBJ1-2; D may be TRBD1 (5 bases). V dropped 4 bases and J dropped 8 bases, with 17 bases sitting between them. The CDR3 has 14 residues. The germline gives CDR1 SEHNR, CDR2 FQNEAQ (reference sequence). CDR3 DNA: TGTGCCAGCAGCTCAACCGGGACGGCTATAGGCTACACCTTC. This translates into CASSSTGTAIGYTF.

CDR3 sequence reads: CASSARQGAIMNEQFF. Written as DNA, the CDR3 is TGTGCCAGCAGTGCCCGACAGGGGGCTATAATGAATGAGCAGTTCTTC. The chain joins TRBV12-3 or TRBV12-4 to TRBJ2-1; 10 bases are shared with TRBD1. Trimming at V came to 5 bases and at J to 7 bases, leaving 11 bases not matched to a gene. This CDR3 has 16 residues.

V is TRBV28 and J is TRBJ1-4; 8 nucleotides match TRBD1. V lost 3 bases, J lost 12 bases, and 6 bases stayed unmatched. The CDR3 is made up of 13 amino acids. The V gene's germline CDR1 is MDHEN and CDR2 SYDVKM. CDR3 coding DNA: TGTGCCAGCAGTTTCGACAGGGGCCGGCAACTGTTTTTT. Translation: CASSFDRGRQLFF.

This clonotype was detected a few times. J is TRBJ2-5 and V is TRBV27; 7 nucleotides match TRBD1. The J segment lost 5 bases and the V segment lost 0 bases, leaving 9 bases of the junction unmatched. The CDR3 consists of 16 residues. Germline V CDR1 and CDR2: MNHEY, SMNVEV (reference sequence). CDR3: CASSLSGLTGRETQYF. DNA for the CDR3: TGTGCCAGCAGTTTATCGGGATTGACAGGGCGCGAGACCCAGTACTTC.

The chain combines TRBV4-2 with TRBJ2-3, with 7 bases matching TRBD2. Germline CDR1 and CDR2: LGHNA and YNFKEQ. The CDR3 extends over 16 amino acids. V was clipped by 2 bases and J by 4 bases; unmatched bases: 9. The DNA of the CDR3 is TGTGCCAGCAGCCAACGGACCGGGAGGATCGCAGATACGCAGTATTTT. Translating gives CASSQRTGRIADTQYF.

This clonotype was recorded at least ten times. This chain joins TRBV28 and TRBJ1-4; D is unclear. Germline loops: CDR1 MDHEN, CDR2 SYDVKM. Trimming left V 3 bases short and J 1 base short, with 18 bases between. This CDR3 contains 18 residues. The CDR3 loop is CASSFPVTSQVTNEKLFF. The DNA of the CDR3 is TGTGCCAGCAGTTTCCCAGTTACCAGTCAGGTAACTAATGAAAAACTGTTTTTT. The whole variable domain, remainder taken from reference TRBV28 and TRBJ1-4, is DVKVTQSSRYLVKRTGEKVFLECVQDMDHENMFWYRQDPGLGLRLIYFSYDVKMKEKGDIPEGYSVSREKKERFSLILESASTNQTSMYLCASSFPVTSQVTNEKLFFGSGTQLSVL.

The chain recombines TRBV29-1 with TRBJ1-3; D remains ambiguous. The CDR3 runs 13 residues. Trimming shortened V by 4 bases and J by 0 bases, and 7 bases separated the two germline ends. Germline V gene data show CDR1 as SQVTM and CDR2 as ANQGSEA. As DNA, the CDR3 is TGCAGCGTTGTGCGGAACTCTGGAAACACCATATATTTT. Its translation: CSVVRNSGNTIYF.

This chain uses TRBV11-2 with TRBJ2-3; 8 nucleotides align to TRBD2. V was pared by 8 bases and J by 0 bases, with 10 bases of the junction left unmatched. Germline CDR1 is SGHAT and CDR2 is FQNNGV. CDR3 size: 16 residues. In nucleotides, the CDR3 is TGTGCCAGCTCCGGGCCGGCTAGCGGGAGCACAGATACGCAGTATTTT. Translated, it gives CASSGPASGSTDTQYF.

This clonotype was recorded only once. The chain carries TRBV5-1 and TRBJ2-2, with TRBD2 matching over 10 bases. Trimming cost V 5 bases and J 5 bases; bases outside gene matches: 6. The CDR3 covers 15 residues. From germline, CDR1 is SGHRS and CDR2 YFSETQ. The CDR3 DNA is TGCGCCAGCAGAGAGCGGGGGGGATTGACCGGGGAGCTGTTTTTT. Amino acids: CASRERGGLTGELFF.

This chain joins TRBV9 and TRBJ1-1; possibly TRBD1 for D (5 bases). The CDR3 loop spans 14 amino acids. Germline loops: CDR1 SGDLS, CDR2 YYNGEE. Trimming shortened V by 1 base and J by 8 bases, and 15 bases separated the two germline ends. In DNA, the CDR3 is TGTGCCAGCAGCGTAACAGGCCAACCCTGGGAAGCTTTCTTT. It yields the protein CASSVTGQPWEAFF.

The V and J genes are TRBV5-1 and TRBJ2-2; D remains unclear. Germline assignment: CDR1 SGHRS and CDR2 YFSETQ. The CDR3 has 12 residues. V gave up 1 base and J gave up 8 bases, with 6 bases separating them. The CDR3 sequence is CASSLTEGELFF. The CDR3 region has the DNA TGCGCCAGCAGCTTGACGGAGGGGGAGCTGTTTTTT.

V gene TRBV20-1 combines with J gene TRBJ2-1; 10 bases line up with TRBD2. This CDR3 is 15 amino acids long. Germline trimming cut 4 bases from V and 9 bases from J; bases unmatched to any gene: 12. Germline CDR1 DFQATT, CDR2 SNEGSKA (reference sequence). CDR3 loop: CSATKREGPQREQFF. Here the CDR3 DNA reads TGCAGTGCTACCAAGCGGGAGGGCCCTCAACGTGAGCAGTTCTTC.